The next 26 T cell receptor beta chains were all read from a single sample in a study of vaccination and CD4 T cells after COVID-19. Treatment described: roughly ten-day PBMC culture with coronavirus spike peptide pools or control peptides (ViraFEST assay). Cultured CD4+ T cells had their DNA profiled by the Oncomine TCR Beta short-read assay. TCRdb processed the PCR reads anew with MiXCR; each CDR3 protein has one entry. The sample has 15,000 to 20,000 distinct CDR3 sequences; approximately 45% are singletons. No antigen is known for these receptors. The sample in question was CD4+ T cells from blood, cultured in vitro, obtained before SARS-CoV-2 vaccination. All receptors come from a human donor who had recovered from COVID-19.

V usage is TRBV7-2 and J usage is TRBJ2-5; the D is unclear. The CDR3 runs 12 residues. Between the trimmed V and J ends, which lost 3 bases and 5 bases, there was a span of 7 bases. Germline V CDR1 and CDR2: SGHTA, FQGNSA. The CDR3 sequence is CASSFGSETQYF. The CDR3 coding sequence is TGTGCCAGCAGCTTCGGCTCGGAGACCCAGTACTTC.

The J gene is TRBJ1-1, the V gene TRBV20-1, with D possibly TRBD1 on 5 matching bases. CDR1 is DFQATT and CDR2 is SNEGSKA in the germline V gene (reference sequence). V was clipped by 6 bases and J by 3 bases, with 11 bases between them. The CDR3 covers 12 residues. The CDR3 DNA sequence: TGCAGTGCGTGGGACCGCCACACTGAAGCTTTCTTT. This gives the protein CSAWDRHTEAFF.

The J gene is TRBJ1-1, the V gene TRBV6-1, with D perhaps matching TRBD1 (6 bases). Trimming took off 5 bases at V and 3 bases at J, with 25 bases between the two ends. Germline CDR1 reads MNHNS; CDR2 reads SASEGT. The CDR3 has 18 amino acids. CDR3 in amino acids: CASSRASTYTGMYTEAFF. In DNA form, the CDR3 reads TGTGCCAGCAGTCGCGCTTCTACATACACAGGGATGTACACTGAAGCTTTCTTT.

The chain recombines TRBV11-2 with TRBJ2-5; 9 nucleotides line up with TRBD2. This CDR3 has 16 amino acids. In germline, CDR1 is SGHAT, CDR2 FQNNGV. Unmatched junction bases numbered 9, after V lost 3 bases and J lost 4 bases. The CDR3 nucleotides are TGTGCCAGCAGCTTGGACCCTAGCGGGGCTCTAGAGACCCAGTACTTC. It encodes CASSLDPSGALETQYF.

Comment on this clonotype: The germline gene is not matched at one end of the junction; a read error may be the cause. The chain joins TRBV20-1 to TRBJ1-2; 7 bases match TRBD1. From germline, CDR1 is DFQATT and CDR2 SNEGSKA (reference sequence). The CDR3 is 14 amino acids. The CDR3, as DNA: TGCAGTGCGAGAGGGACAGTTGCTAACTATGGCTACACCTTC. Its translation is CSARGTVANYGYTF.

The chain combines TRBV10-3 with TRBJ2-6; D remains unclear. In germline, CDR1 is ENHRY, CDR2 SYGVKD. There are 11 residues in the CDR3. Trimming removed 8 bases from V and 1 base from J, with 0 bases in between. The CDR3 loop reads CAISGANVLTF. CDR3 coding DNA: TGTGCCATCTCTGGGGCCAACGTCCTGACTTTC.

This clonotype was detected only a few times. V and J are TRBV7-6 and TRBJ2-5, with 12 positions matching TRBD2. Trimming cost V 1 base and J 2 bases; bases outside gene matches: 5. CDR3 length: 17 amino acids. CDR1 is SGHVS and CDR2 is FNYEAQ in the germline V gene. The CDR3 DNA is TGTGCCAGCAGCTTAGTTCCTAGCGGGGGGGGACAAGAGACCCAGTACTTC. Its protein is CASSLVPSGGGQETQYF.

This clonotype has a handful of counts. The chain links TRBV24-1 to TRBJ2-3; D may be TRBD1 (6 bases). Deletions cut 3 bases from V and 9 bases from J, with 12 bases between. This CDR3 comprises 13 residues. Per the germline V gene, CDR1 is KGHDR and CDR2 is SFDVKD. The CDR3 nucleotides are TGTGCCACCAGTGATATGACAGGTAGGACGCAGTATTTT. It specifies CATSDMTGRTQYF.

This chain joins TRBV20-1 and TRBJ1-6, with D tentatively TRBD1 (5 bases). Germline V lookup: CDR1 DFQATT, CDR2 SNEGSKA (reference sequence). There are 12 residues in the CDR3. Trimming removed 0 bases at V and 9 bases at J, with 6 bases between. CDR3 sequence: CSAREGTSPLHF. CDR3 nucleotide sequence: TGCAGTGCTAGAGAAGGGACTTCACCCCTCCACTTT.

This clonotype was observed a few times. The rearrangement links TRBV19 to TRBJ1-2; TRBD1 might be the D (5 bases). Per germline, CDR1 LNHDA and CDR2 SQIVND (reference sequence). CDR3 size: 12 residues. The ends were cut back, 8 bases at V and 7 bases at J, with 14 bases in the middle. The CDR3 sequence is CASGLGAGGYTF. DNA for the CDR3: TGTGCCAGTGGACTCGGGGCGGGTGGCTACACCTTC.

The chain carries TRBV20-1 and TRBJ1-2, with a weak D call TRBD1 (5 bases). The length of the CDR3 is 13 residues. Germline assignment: CDR1 DFQATT and CDR2 SNEGSKA (reference sequence). V was trimmed by 5 bases and J by 5 bases, leaving 15 bases between them. The DNA for the CDR3 is TGCAGTGCTCAACGAAGACGACAGTATGGCTACACCTTC. Protein product: CSAQRRRQYGYTF.

The rearrangement uses TRBV21-1 and TRBJ1-1; TRBD1, the table's D call, lacks a check against the DNA. TRBV21-1 is classified as a pseudogene. The CDR3 totals 13 residues. The DNA for the CDR3 is TGTGCCAGCATCTGGACAGGGAACACTGAAGCTTTCTTT. This encodes CASIWTGNTEAFF.

The chain employs TRBV7-8 and TRBJ1-1; D is uncertain. V was clipped by 5 bases and J by 0 bases, with 13 bases between them. The CDR3 runs 15 residues. The V gene's germline CDR1 is SGHVS and CDR2 FQNEAQ. This CDR3 reads CASSPQNQMNTEAFF. For the CDR3, the DNA is TGTGCCAGCAGCCCCCAGAATCAAATGAACACTGAAGCTTTCTTT.

CDR3: CASSHSGAQYF. The CDR3 bases are TGTGCCAGCAGCCACTCGGGAGCGCAGTACTTC. The chain joins TRBV12-3 or TRBV12-4 to TRBJ2-7; possibly TRBD2 for D (6 bases). V dropped 6 bases and J dropped 9 bases, with 12 bases sitting between them. The CDR3 consists of 11 residues.

The CDR3 region is CASSRRGGQGQPQHF. CDR3 sequence (DNA): TGTGCCAGTAGTCGTAGAGGGGGGCAGGGCCAGCCCCAGCATTTT. The chain links TRBV19 to TRBJ1-5; maybe TRBD1 (6 bases). V was pared by 5 bases and J by 7 bases, with 18 bases between. The germline V gene encodes CDR1 LNHDA and CDR2 SQIVND (reference sequence). CDR3 length equals 15 residues. The full variable domain, its missing parts supplied by reference TRBV19 and TRBJ1-5, is DGGITQSPKYLFRKEGQNVTLSCEQNLNHDAMYWYRQDPGQGLRLIYYSQIVNDFQKGDIAEGYSVSREKKESFPLTVTSAQKNPTAFYLCASSRRGGQGQPQHFGDGTRLSIL.

This clonotype was seen a single time. The rearrangement joins TRBV19 to TRBJ2-7; 10 bases are shared with TRBD1. V was pared by 6 bases and J by 6 bases, with 11 bases of the junction left unmatched. The CDR3 runs to 15 residues. Germline CDR1 and CDR2: LNHDA and SQIVND (reference sequence). The CDR3 coding sequence is TGTGCCAGTAGCACGACCGGGACAGGGGTGCGCGAGCAGTACTTC. Its translation is CASSTTGTGVREQYF.

This clonotype came up a few times. The chain uses TRBV20-1 and TRBJ2-5, with D uncertain. This CDR3 has 12 residues. Germline loops: CDR1 DFQATT, CDR2 SNEGSKA (reference sequence). The V end was cut by 3 bases, the J end by 1 base, with 6 bases between. The CDR3 DNA is TGCAGTGCTAGGGCGTCCCAAGAGACCCAGTACTTC. This encodes CSARASQETQYF.

This chain connects TRBV4-3 to TRBJ2-3; D possibly corresponds to TRBD1 (6 bases). The V gene's germline CDR1 is LGHNA and CDR2 YSLEER. The CDR3 totals 15 residues. Trimming stripped 8 bases from V and 2 bases from J, with 17 bases between. CDR3 in amino acids: CASEVRGTPTDTQYF. CDR3 sequence (DNA): TGCGCCAGCGAAGTCAGGGGCACCCCCACAGATACGCAGTATTTT.

This clonotype was seen only a few times. V and J are TRBV19 and TRBJ1-2; D is unclear. Trimming took off 5 bases at V and 8 bases at J, with 9 bases between the two ends. The germline CDR1 and CDR2 sequences are LNHDA and SQIVND (reference sequence). There are 11 residues in the CDR3. The chain's CDR3 is CASSLSGGYTF. The CDR3 region has the DNA TGTGCCAGTAGTCTTTCGGGCGGCTACACCTTC.

The rearrangement links TRBV28 to TRBJ1-1; TRBD1 is a possible D gene (6 bases). This CDR3 is built from 15 residues. Germline values: CDR1 MDHEN, CDR2 SYDVKM. Trimming removed 10 bases at V and 1 base at J, with 19 bases between. The CDR3 region has the DNA TGTGCCATCCTTTCCCGGGGGCTGGGGAACACTGAAGCTTTCTTT. As protein: CAILSRGLGNTEAFF.

Here the CDR3 reads CASSIGPANTGELFF. CDR3 DNA: TGTGCCAGTAGTATCGGCCCCGCGAACACCGGGGAGCTGTTTTTT. The rearrangement links TRBV19 to TRBJ2-2; D ambiguous. The CDR3 totals 15 residues. The germline V and J ends were trimmed by 3 bases and 0 bases, with 8 bases remaining between them. Per germline, CDR1 LNHDA and CDR2 SQIVND (reference sequence).

Only a few counts were recorded for this clonotype. The chain combines TRBV7-3 with TRBJ2-5; D possibly uses TRBD1 or TRBD2 (5 bases each). This CDR3 contains 13 residues. V was cut by 6 bases and J by 3 bases, with 11 bases left in between. The germline CDR1 and CDR2 sequences are SGHTA and FQGTGA. CDR3 coding DNA: TGTGCCAGCAGTCGAGGGGCGGAAGAGACCCAGTACTTC. Translated, it gives CASSRGAEETQYF.

The CDR3 nucleotides are TGTGCCAGCAGTACCACACCGAGACGCCTTTCCTACGAGCAGTACTTC. Protein product: CASSTTPRRLSYEQYF. The chain recombines TRBV6-2 or TRBV6-3 with TRBJ2-7, with D uncertain. The CDR3 runs to 16 residues. Trimming removed 5 bases from V and 1 base from J, with 18 bases in between. Germline CDR1 MNHEY, CDR2 SVGEGT.

This chain links TRBV7-3 with TRBJ2-2; TRBD2 matches 8 bases. This CDR3 has 14 residues. Germline values: CDR1 SGHTA, CDR2 FQGTGA. The J segment lost 8 bases and the V segment lost 1 base, leaving 3 bases of the junction unmatched. CDR3 residues: CASSLNGGRGELFF. The DNA for the CDR3 is TGTGCCAGCAGCTTAAATGGCGGGAGGGGGGAGCTGTTTTTT.

This clonotype was counted between two and nine times. The chain carries TRBV6-1 and TRBJ1-1; D is undetermined. Germline CDR1 reads MNHNS; CDR2 reads SASEGT. The CDR3 covers 14 residues. The V and J ends lost 4 bases and 2 bases respectively, with 11 bases between them. Here the CDR3 DNA reads TGTGCCAGCAGTGGGTGGGGAGAAAACACTGAAGCTTTCTTT. Amino acids: CASSGWGENTEAFF.

The gene calls are TRBV20-1 and TRBJ2-1, with 10 bases aligning to TRBD2. The junction had 16 bases not matched to a gene; V was cut back by 1 base and J by 4 bases. Germline lookup yields CDR1 DFQATT and CDR2 SNEGSKA (reference sequence). This CDR3 region has 19 residues. The CDR3 is CSARALQASGGYSYNEQFF. In DNA, the CDR3 is TGCAGTGCTAGAGCCCTGCAGGCTAGCGGGGGTTATAGTTACAATGAGCAGTTCTTC.